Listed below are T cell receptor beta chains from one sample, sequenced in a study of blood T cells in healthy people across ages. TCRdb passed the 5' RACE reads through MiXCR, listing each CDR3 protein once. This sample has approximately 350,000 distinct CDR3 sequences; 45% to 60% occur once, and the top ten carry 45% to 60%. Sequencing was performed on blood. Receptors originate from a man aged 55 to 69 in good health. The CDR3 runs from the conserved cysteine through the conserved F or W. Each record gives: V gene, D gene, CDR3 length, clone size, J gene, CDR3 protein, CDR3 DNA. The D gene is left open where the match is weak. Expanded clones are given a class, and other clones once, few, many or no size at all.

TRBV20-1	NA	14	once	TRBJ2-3	CSARKDTGPDTQYF	TGCAGTGCTAGAAAGGACACCGGACCAGATACGCAGTATTTT
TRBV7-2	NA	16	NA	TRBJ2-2	CASSLGQGAYTGELFF	TGTGCCAGCAGCTTAGGGCAGGGCGCGTACACCGGGGAGCTGTTTTTT
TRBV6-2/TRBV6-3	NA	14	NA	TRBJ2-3	CASRWGADTDTQYF	TGTGCCAGCAGATGGGGGGCCGATACAGATACGCAGTATTTT
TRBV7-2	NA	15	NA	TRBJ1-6	CASSLGSGGNSPLHF	TGTGCCAGCAGCTTAGGGTCCGGGGGTAATTCACCCCTCCACTTT
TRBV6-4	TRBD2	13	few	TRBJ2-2	CASSSGSTGELFF	TGTGCCAGCAGTAGCGGGAGCACCGGGGAGCTGTTTTTT
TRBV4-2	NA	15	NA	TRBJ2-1	CASSHRDGGAYEQFF	TGTGCCAGCAGCCACCGGGATGGGGGGGCATATGAGCAGTTCTTC
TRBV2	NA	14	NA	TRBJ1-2	CASSDPGQSKGYTF	TGTGCCAGCAGTGACCCCGGACAGAGCAAGGGCTACACCTTC
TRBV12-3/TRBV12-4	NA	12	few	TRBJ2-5	CASSLLTDTQYF	TGTGCCAGCAGTCTCTTAACAGATACCCAGTACTTC
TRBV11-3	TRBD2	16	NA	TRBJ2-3	CASSRQRGGLSDTQYF	TGTGCCAGCAGCCGTCAGCGGGGGGGCCTTTCAGATACGCAGTATTTT
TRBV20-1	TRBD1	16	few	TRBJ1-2	CSARPRTGLANYGYTF	TGCAGTGCTAGACCCCGGACAGGACTAGCTAACTATGGCTACACCTTC
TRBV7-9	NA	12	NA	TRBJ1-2	CASSPGVSGYTF	TGTGCCAGCAGCCCCGGGGTTAGTGGCTACACCTTC
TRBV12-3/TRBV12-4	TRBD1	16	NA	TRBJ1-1	CASSLRAGGTGSEAFF	TGTGCCAGCAGTTTAAGGGCAGGCGGGACAGGGTCTGAAGCTTTCTTT
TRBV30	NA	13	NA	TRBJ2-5	CAWSQGTQETQYF	TGTGCCTGGAGTCAGGGGACGCAGGAGACCCAGTACTTC
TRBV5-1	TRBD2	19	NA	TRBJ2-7	CASSPGLAGDVRTRYEQYF	TGCGCCAGCAGCCCCGGACTAGCGGGAGATGTGAGAACCCGTTACGAGCAGTACTTC
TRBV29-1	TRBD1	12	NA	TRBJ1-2	CSVADRGYGYTF	TGCAGCGTTGCAGACAGGGGCTATGGCTACACCTTC
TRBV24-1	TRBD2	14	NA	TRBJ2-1	CATSGLAGSDEQFF	TGTGCCACCAGTGGTCTAGCGGGGTCGGATGAGCAGTTCTTC
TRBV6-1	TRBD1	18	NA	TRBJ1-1	CAGSQGNPGQSMNTEAFF	TGTGCCGGCAGTCAAGGGAACCCGGGACAGTCAATGAACACTGAAGCTTTCTTT
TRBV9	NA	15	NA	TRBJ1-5	CASSQTQGSDQPQHF	TGTGCCAGCAGCCAGACACAGGGTTCGGATCAGCCCCAGCATTTT
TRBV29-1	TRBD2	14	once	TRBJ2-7	CSVCWASGRYEQYF	TGCAGCGTTTGCTGGGCTAGCGGGAGATACGAGCAGTACTTC
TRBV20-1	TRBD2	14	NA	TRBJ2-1	CSAVAGAIYNEQFF	TGCAGTGCTGTAGCGGGGGCCATTTACAATGAGCAGTTCTTC
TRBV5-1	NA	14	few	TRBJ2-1	CASRAGGPYNEQFF	TGCGCCAGCAGAGCAGGGGGGCCCTACAATGAGCAGTTCTTC
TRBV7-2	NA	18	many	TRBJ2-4	CASSLEVTGLGAKNIQYF	TGTGCCAGCAGCTTAGAGGTCACGGGGCTGGGAGCCAAAAACATTCAGTACTTC
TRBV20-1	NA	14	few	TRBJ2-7	CSARSLGGVGEQYF	TGCAGTGCTAGAAGTCTGGGTGGGGTGGGAGAGCAGTACTTC
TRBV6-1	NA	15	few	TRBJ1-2	CASSEAGGGLGGYTF	TGTGCCAGCAGTGAAGCCGGCGGGGGTTTGGGGGGCTACACCTTC
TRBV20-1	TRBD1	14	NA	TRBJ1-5	CSAQGARSNQPQHF	TGCAGTGCTCAGGGGGCACGGAGCAATCAGCCCCAGCATTTT
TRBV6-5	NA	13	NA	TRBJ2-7	CASTYSRTSEQYF	TGTGCCAGCACTTATTCCCGAACCTCAGAGCAGTACTTC